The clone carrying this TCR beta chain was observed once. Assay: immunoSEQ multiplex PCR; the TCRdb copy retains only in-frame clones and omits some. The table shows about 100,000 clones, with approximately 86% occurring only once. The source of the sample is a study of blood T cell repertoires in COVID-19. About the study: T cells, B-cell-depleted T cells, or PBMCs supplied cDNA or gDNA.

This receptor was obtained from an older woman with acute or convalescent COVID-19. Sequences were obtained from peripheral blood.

This CDR3 reads CASRLKRRAGHAAYEQYF. In DNA, the CDR3 is TGTGCAAGTCGCTTAAAACGTAGAGCTGGACATGCGGCCTACGAGCAGTACTTC. V usage is TRBV12-2 and J usage is TRBJ2-7; the table calls TRBD1, which could not be checked here. TRBV12-2 is shown as a pseudogene. This CDR3 has 18 residues.